This T cell receptor beta chain was found in a study of blood T cell repertoires in COVID-19. In the study overall: From T cells, B-cell-depleted T cells, or PBMCs came the material, which was cDNA or gDNA.

Clones were sequenced by immunoSEQ multiplex PCR, and TCRdb holds only the in-frame ones, with some missing. Altogether around 100,000 clones are present, around 89% being singletons, with the ten largest covering about a third. V lost 3 bases to trimming and J lost 6 bases, with 14 bases between them. The CDR3 length is 15 residues. The V gene's germline CDR1 is LNHNV and CDR2 YYDKDF (reference sequence). The receptor comes from a woman older than 75 with acute or convalescent COVID-19. Specimen: peripheral blood. V usage is TRBV15 and J usage is TRBJ2-2; tentative D call: TRBD1 (6 bases). This CDR3 reads CATSSRQGIAGELFF. CDR3 in DNA: TGTGCCACCAGCAGCAGGCAGGGGATCGCCGGGGAGCTGTTTTTT.